This T cell receptor (beta chain) was found in a study of response to subunit inactivated influenza vaccine. TCRdb recomputed calls from the RT-PCR reads with MiXCR, one row per CDR3 protein. The repertoire holds more than 150,000 distinct CDR3 sequences, with 9.2% as singletons. General study results and limits: After each seasonal influenza vaccination, few new T cells are recruited, the authors suggested.

In the case of this clonotype: Its antigen remains unknown.

CDR3 length equals 16 residues. J was trimmed by 7 bases and V by 3 bases; bases with no gene match: 12. The chain employs TRBV7-1 and TRBJ2-1, with TRBD1 matching 7 bases. TRBV7-1 is an ORF, and what it does is uncertain. This sequence was found in a man aged 45 to 65 who received an inactivated influenza vaccine. Sequences were derived from non-naive T cells sorted from PBMCs, sampled on the day of vaccination. Here the CDR3 DNA reads TGTGCCAGCAGCTCCGGGCCGGACAGGTTTTTTAATGAGCAGTTCTTC. Encoded protein: CASSSGPDRFFNEQFF.